This TCR beta chain originates from a study of T cells in Graves' hyperthyroidism and ophthalmopathy (dated by TCRdb to about 2019). Looking at the study overall: Peripheral blood was sampled at the time of initial diagnosis, prior to any treatment. A discovery cohort of approximately 100 patients, 43 with Graves' ophthalmopathy and 57 with stable Graves' hyperthyroidism, was used to find distinguishing TCR V-J signatures. Whether ophthalmopathy could be predicted prospectively was tested in an independent validation cohort made up of approximately 19 hyperthyroidism patients plus 17 patients who later progressed to ophthalmopathy. The approximately 95 discovery patients were divided at random into training and test sets in a 7:3 ratio. The study also compared thyroid tissue and blood T-cell repertoires from over 5 Graves' hyperthyroidism patients. After blood sampling, hyperthyroidism patients were treated with methimazole at a starting dose of 30 mg daily, and ophthalmopathy patients were treated with high-dose intravenous methylprednisolone. TCR Vbeta CDR3 sequencing of roughly 140 peripheral blood samples (approximately 44 ophthalmopathy, 75 hyperthyroidism and roughly 17 progressor patients) is reported in the paper.

The TCR beta CDR3 regions were amplified from the RNA transcripts. A first-round RT-PCR of the TCR CDR3 used the HTBI primer set with the Qiagen OneStep RT-PCR kit. The libraries were constructed in a second round of multiplex PCR and then size-selected and purified. The libraries were sequenced on an Illumina HiSeq2000 using paired-end 100 bp reads. From the authors' description of their analysis: SOAPnuke was used to process the raw data, with reads discarded if the reads contained adapters or uncalled bases, had a mean Phred below 15, or lacked an exact constant-primer or identifier match. COPE v1.2.5 was used to merge the high-quality paired reads, and each unique nucleotide sequence was defined as a clonotype. MiTCR v1.1 was used to align clonotypes to the IMGT TRBV, TRBD and TRBJ reference segments. Only V-J combinations with frequency above 0.0001, covering approximately 99% of repertoires, were analysed. The TCS score was defined as the ratio of F50 (clonal expansion) to E x V (chaos), calculated using BLOSUM62-based TCRdist between CDR3 peptides within each V-J. Welch's t-statistics and random forest reduced 450 to 600 V-J features to under 15, which were used in a naive Bayes classifier (R e1071). The public reads were run again by TCRdb, first through fastp at Q25 and then through MiXCR, and only productive beta chains were kept. Each CDR3 protein gets just one entry, which takes the most common genes and DNA from the rows behind it. The V and J calls, along with clone size, are taken from TCRdb and not from the paper's own processing. A total of under 400,000 distinct CDR3 sequences appear in this sample, 15% to 20% of them only once. Around a sixth of the sample goes to the ten largest clones.

The investigation overall reported the following: Sample size was not statistically predetermined, and investigators were not blinded to group allocation. Most expanded thyroid clonotypes (frequency above 0.001) were also found in blood, which suggests that blood repertoires may mirror thyroid immune responses. In validation, the model predicted progression to ophthalmopathy a median of 6.5 months before onset, with over 60% sensitivity and roughly 72% specificity. A model built on a 13 V-J signature distinguished ophthalmopathy from stable hyperthyroidism, reaching about 88% sensitivity and approximately 83% specificity in cross-validation and 80%/75% in testing.

This clonotype was seen more than once but under ten times. The antigen it binds to is not known. Qualities for individual bases were not recorded, and no much larger clone is one base off. In the ophthalmopathy patients, disease was moderately to severely active, with a Clinical Activity Score of 3 or more, a NOSPECS grade of 4 or more, and a duration of less than 3 months. Any patient with an uncontrolled infection, another autoimmune disease, pregnancy or lactation was excluded. Diagnoses were established on the basis of clinical symptoms, serum thyroxine and TRAb, thyroid ultrasound, and orbital computed tomography. PBMCs were isolated from approximately 10 ml of fresh peripheral blood by Ficoll-Paque density gradient centrifugation. Trizol reagent was used to extract total RNA, and RNA quality was then checked on an Agilent 2100 Bioanalyzer. This TCR derives from a woman aged 40 to 49 with Graves' ophthalmopathy. Source material: blood.

Read as DNA, the sequence is TGCGCCAGCAGCCAAGATTGGACTAGCGGGCGGTTTGGCCAAGAGACCCAGTACTTC. The encoded protein is CASSQDWTSGRFGQETQYF. This chain joins TRBV4-3 to TRBJ2-5; TRBD2 agrees with 11 junctional bases. Compared with germline, V lacks 0 bases and J lacks 1 base; bases without a gene match: 10. The CDR3, cysteine through phenylalanine, is 19 amino acids long. Here the CDR3 DNA is all that survives: 57 bases in frame from base 1. From a lookup of the germline V gene, CDR1 and CDR2 are LGHNA and YSLEER.